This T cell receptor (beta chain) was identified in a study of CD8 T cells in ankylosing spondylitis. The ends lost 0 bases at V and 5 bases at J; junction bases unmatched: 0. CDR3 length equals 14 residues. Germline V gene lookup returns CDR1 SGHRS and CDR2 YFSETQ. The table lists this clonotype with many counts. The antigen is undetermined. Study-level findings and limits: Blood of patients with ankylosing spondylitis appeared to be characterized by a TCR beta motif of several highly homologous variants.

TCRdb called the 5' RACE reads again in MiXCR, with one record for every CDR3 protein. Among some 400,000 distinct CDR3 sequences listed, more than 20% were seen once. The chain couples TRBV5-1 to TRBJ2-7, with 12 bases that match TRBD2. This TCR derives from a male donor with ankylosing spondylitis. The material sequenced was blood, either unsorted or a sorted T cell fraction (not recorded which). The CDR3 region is CASSLGLAGDEQYF. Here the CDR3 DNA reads TGCGCCAGCAGCTTGGGACTAGCGGGAGACGAGCAGTACTTC.